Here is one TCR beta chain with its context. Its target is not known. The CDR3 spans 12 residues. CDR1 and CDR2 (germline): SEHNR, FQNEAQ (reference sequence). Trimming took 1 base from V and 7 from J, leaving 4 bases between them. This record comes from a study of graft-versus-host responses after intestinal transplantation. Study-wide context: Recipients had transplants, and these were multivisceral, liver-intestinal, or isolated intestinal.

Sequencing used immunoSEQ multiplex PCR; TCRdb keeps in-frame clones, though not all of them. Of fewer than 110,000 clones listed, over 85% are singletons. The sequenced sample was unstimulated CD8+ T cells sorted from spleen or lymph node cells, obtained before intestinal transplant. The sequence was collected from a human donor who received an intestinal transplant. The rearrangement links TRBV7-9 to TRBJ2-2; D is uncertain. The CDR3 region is CASSLVHGELFF. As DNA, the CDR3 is TGTGCCAGCAGCTTAGTTCACGGGGAGCTGTTTTTT.